This entry concerns a single T cell receptor beta chain. This CDR3 contains 14 residues. Germline CDR1 is LNHDA and CDR2 is SQIVND (reference sequence). The J segment lost 6 bases and the V segment lost 7 bases, leaving 7 bases of the junction unmatched. The sample comes from a study of blood T cell repertoires in COVID-19. The assay was immunoSEQ multiplex PCR, and TCRdb's table has in-frame clones only and misses some. The sample lists 150,000 or so clones, about 85% seen once, with roughly 0.95% in the top ten. The source is a young man with acute or convalescent COVID-19. The gene calls are TRBV19 and TRBJ1-5; TRBD1 matches 9 bases. Sequenced sample: peripheral blood. The CDR3 here is CASTITGGSQPQHF. The CDR3 DNA is TGTGCCAGTACAATTACAGGGGGCAGTCAGCCCCAGCATTTT.